This record covers a single TCR beta chain. Its matching antigen is unknown. These data are taken from a study of shared clonotypes between healthy human individuals. Study results and limitations: Non-shared clonotypes had lower generation probabilities than clonotypes shared by all four sorted-subset donors. Four donors had 4% to 5% of their naive CD4 clonotypes in common.

Clones were sequenced by immunoSEQ multiplex PCR, and TCRdb holds only the in-frame ones, with some missing. The data show more than 2 million clones, approximately 92% seen once. CDR1 is SGDLS, CDR2 YYNGEE, per germline. With 4 bases removed from V and 9 bases from J, the gap between germline ends came to 17 bases. The CDR3 loop spans 15 amino acids. Terminally differentiated effector memory CD45RA+ cells were left out of the naive CD8 fraction, which was CD45RO-negative and positively selected for CCR7. Each of the donors was a healthy adult who was HIV-negative and had not had a recent acute infection or vaccination.

The clonotype originates from a man aged 18-30 years in good health. Some clones in this sample may be carry-over from other donors' samples. The J gene is TRBJ2-6, the V gene TRBV9, with D perhaps TRBD2 (6 bases). Sequenced input: naive CD8+ T cells from PBMCs. CDR3 sequence reads: CASSQTDGSVNVLTF. CDR3 coding DNA: TGTGCCAGCAGCCAAACTGACGGGAGTGTCAACGTCCTGACTTTC.